The table lists the clone carrying this T cell receptor beta chain with many counts. Other DNA variants within this sample encode the same CDR3. The entry originates in a study of metastatic and nonmetastatic thyroid tumors. Study in general: Both malignant and benign thyroid patients supplied peripheral blood and tumor or nodule tissue samples, across which the repertoires of these patients were then compared.

Deletions cut 0 bases from V and 2 bases from J, with 10 bases between. In germline, CDR1 is LNHNV, CDR2 YYDKDF (reference sequence). The CDR3 contains 15 residues. All patients reached thyroid surgery having received no treatment beforehand. In the study's own analysis: Clinicopathological groups supplied CDR3 differences that were used to build a distant-metastasis classifier for papillary thyroid cancer. TCRdb used MiXCR to call clones anew from the PCR reads. For this entry, the V and J calls and clone size follow TCRdb and not the study's own pipeline. Of under 15,000 clones detected, roughly 30% appear once; the ten largest clones hold around 12%.

The sequenced sample was tumor tissue. This receptor was taken from a female donor with papillary thyroid cancer or a benign thyroid nodule (not recorded which). Some clones in this sample may be carry-over from other donors' samples. The chain recombines TRBV15 with TRBJ2-5; D is uncertain. CDR3 sequence: CATSRDWVRQETQYF. In DNA, the CDR3 is TGTGCCACCAGCAGAGATTGGGTCAGGCAAGAGACCCAGTACTTC.